This TCR beta chain was found in a study of cytomegalovirus exposure and HLA in healthy donors. Whole-study findings and limits: Segments of the TCR beta V type were, in most cases, productive about 90% or about 30% of the time in an earlier analysis. TCR beta sequences reportedly predicted the HLA-A and HLA-B alleles of most subjects accurately.

The PCR made use of 60 Vbeta and 13 Jbeta primers. Profiling relied on immunoSEQ multiplex PCR, and the TCRdb table lists in-frame clones only, not all of them. The sample comprises roughly 150,000 clones, approximately 80% of which are singletons, and approximately 4% rests with the top ten. The CDR3 loop spans 14 amino acids. Germline CDR1 reads SGDLS; CDR2 reads YYNGEE. V was clipped by 0 bases and J by 0 bases, with 7 bases between them. Comment on this clone: The antigen is not known.

The sequencing sample was made of PBMCs. This rearrangement joins TRBV9 to TRBJ2-7; D not resolved. This TCR was sampled from a woman in her forties in good health and CMV-seropositive. In DNA, the CDR3 is TGTGCCAGCAGCGTAGATAGTAGCTCCTACGAGCAGTACTTC. Residues: CASSVDSSSYEQYF.